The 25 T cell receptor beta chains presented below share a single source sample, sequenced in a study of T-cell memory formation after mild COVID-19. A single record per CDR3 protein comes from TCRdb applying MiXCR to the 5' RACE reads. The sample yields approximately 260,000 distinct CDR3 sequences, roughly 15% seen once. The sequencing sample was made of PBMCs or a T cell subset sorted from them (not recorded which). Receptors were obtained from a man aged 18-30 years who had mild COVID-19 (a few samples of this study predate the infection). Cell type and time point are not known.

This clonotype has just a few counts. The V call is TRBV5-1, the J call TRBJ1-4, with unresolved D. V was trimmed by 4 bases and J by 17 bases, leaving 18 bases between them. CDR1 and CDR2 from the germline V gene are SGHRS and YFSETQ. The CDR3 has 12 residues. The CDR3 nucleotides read TGCGCCAGCAGCCCGAGTGGGGAGGTTCGCTTTTTT. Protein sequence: CASSPSGEVRFF.

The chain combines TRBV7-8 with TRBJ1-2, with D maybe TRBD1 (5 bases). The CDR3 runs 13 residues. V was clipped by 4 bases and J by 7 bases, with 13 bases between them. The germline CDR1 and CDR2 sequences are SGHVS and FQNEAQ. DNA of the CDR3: TGTGCCAGCAGCTCAGGGCCCCTTCTTGGCTACACCTTC. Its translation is CASSSGPLLGYTF.

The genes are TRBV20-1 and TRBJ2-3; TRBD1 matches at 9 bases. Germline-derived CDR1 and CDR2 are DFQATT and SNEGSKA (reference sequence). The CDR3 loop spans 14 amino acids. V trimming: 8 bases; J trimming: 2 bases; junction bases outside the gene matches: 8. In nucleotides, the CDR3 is TGCAGTACCGGACAGGGGCTGTACACAGATACGCAGTATTTT. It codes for CSTGQGLYTDTQYF.

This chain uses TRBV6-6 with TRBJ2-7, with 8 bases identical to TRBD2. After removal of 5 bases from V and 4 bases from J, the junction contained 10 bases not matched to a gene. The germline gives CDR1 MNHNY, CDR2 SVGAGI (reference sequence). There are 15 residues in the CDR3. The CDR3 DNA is TGTGCCAGCAGTCCTCACAGTAGCGGGGCGTACGAGCAGTACTTC. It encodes CASSPHSSGAYEQYF.

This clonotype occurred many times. This CDR3 reads CASSPYTEAFF. The CDR3 nucleotides are TGTGCCAGCAGCCCGTACACTGAAGCTTTCTTT. V is TRBV7-2 and J is TRBJ1-1; unclear D gene. This CDR3 has 11 amino acids. Per the germline V gene, CDR1 is SGHTA and CDR2 is FQGNSA. V lost 5 bases and J 3 bases, leaving 4 bases between the germline ends.

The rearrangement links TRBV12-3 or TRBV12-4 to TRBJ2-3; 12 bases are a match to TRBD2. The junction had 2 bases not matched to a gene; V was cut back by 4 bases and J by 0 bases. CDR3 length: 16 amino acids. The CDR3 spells CASSSGTSGSTDTQYF. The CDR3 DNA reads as TGTGCCAGCAGTTCCGGGACTAGCGGGAGCACAGATACGCAGTATTTT.

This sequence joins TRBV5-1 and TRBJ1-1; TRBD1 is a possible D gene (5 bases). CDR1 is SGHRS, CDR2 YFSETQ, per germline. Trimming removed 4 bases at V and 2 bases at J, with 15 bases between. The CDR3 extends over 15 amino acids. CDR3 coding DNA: TGCGCCAGCAGCGGGTGGGACGGGCTTAACACTGAAGCTTTCTTT. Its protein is CASSGWDGLNTEAFF.

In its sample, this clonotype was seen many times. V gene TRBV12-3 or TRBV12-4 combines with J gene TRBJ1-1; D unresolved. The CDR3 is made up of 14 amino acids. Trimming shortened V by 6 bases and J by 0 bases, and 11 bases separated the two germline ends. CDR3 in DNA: TGTGCCAGCAGCTCCCCGGGGATGAACACTGAAGCTTTCTTT. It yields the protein CASSSPGMNTEAFF.

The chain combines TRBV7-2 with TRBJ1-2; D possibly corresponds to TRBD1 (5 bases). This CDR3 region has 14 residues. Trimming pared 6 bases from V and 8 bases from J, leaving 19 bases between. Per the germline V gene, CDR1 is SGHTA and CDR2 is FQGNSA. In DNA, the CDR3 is TGTGCCAGCAGTTTCGGGACCCGAGGTGGGGGCTACACCTTC. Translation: CASSFGTRGGGYTF.

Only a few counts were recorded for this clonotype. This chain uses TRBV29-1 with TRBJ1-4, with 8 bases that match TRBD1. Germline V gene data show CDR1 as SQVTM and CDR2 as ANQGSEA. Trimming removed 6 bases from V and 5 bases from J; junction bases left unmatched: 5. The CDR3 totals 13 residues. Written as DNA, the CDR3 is TGCAGCGTAAGTCGACAGGGGAATGAAAAACTGTTTTTT. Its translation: CSVSRQGNEKLFF.

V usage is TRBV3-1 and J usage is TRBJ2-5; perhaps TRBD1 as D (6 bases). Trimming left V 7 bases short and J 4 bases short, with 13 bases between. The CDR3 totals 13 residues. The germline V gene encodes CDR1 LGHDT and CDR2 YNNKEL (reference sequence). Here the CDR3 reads CASNLRGGETQYF. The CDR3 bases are TGTGCCAGCAACCTCAGGGGTGGAGAGACCCAGTACTTC.

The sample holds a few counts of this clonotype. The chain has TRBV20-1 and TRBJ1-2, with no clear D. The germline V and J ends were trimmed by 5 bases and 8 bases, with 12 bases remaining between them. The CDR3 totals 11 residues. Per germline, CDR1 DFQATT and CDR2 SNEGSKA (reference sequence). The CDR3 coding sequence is TGCAGTGCTCCCTTCCCGGGCGGCTACACCTTC. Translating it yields CSAPFPGGYTF.

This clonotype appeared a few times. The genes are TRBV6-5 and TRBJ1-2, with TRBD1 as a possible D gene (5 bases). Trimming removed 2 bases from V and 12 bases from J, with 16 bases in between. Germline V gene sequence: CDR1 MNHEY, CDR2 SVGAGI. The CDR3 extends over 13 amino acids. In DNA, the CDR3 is TGTGCCAGCAGTTACGCAGGGAGCCTTGCTGACACCTTC. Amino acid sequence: CASSYAGSLADTF.

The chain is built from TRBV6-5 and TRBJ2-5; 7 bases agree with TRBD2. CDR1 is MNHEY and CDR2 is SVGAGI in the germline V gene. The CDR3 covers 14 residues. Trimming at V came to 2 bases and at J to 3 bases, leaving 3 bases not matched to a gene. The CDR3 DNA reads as TGTGCCAGCAGTTACGCTAGCGGAAAAGAGACCCAGTACTTC. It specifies CASSYASGKETQYF.

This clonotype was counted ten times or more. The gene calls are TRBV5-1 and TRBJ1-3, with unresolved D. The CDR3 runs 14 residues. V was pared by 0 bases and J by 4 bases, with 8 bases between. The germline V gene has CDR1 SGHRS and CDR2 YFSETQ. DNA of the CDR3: TGCGCCAGCAGCTTGGAACAGAAAGGAAACACCATATATTTT. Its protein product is CASSLEQKGNTIYF.

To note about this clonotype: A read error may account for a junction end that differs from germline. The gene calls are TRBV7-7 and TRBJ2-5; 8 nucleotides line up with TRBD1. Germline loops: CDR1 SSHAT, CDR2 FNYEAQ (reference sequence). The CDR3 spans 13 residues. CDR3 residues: CASRAQGEETQYF. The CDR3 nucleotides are TGTGCTAGCAGGGCACAGGGGGAGGAGACCCAGTACTTC.

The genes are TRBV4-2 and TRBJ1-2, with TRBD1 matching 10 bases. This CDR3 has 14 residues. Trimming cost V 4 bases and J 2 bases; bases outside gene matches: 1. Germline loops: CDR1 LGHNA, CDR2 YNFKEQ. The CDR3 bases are TGTGCCAGCAGCCCGGACAGGGGGAACTATGGCTACACCTTC. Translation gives CASSPDRGNYGYTF.

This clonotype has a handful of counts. CDR3 nucleotides: TGTGCCAGCAGTATGTCTGGGAGCGGGGGTGGCGTAGAGACCCAGTACTTC. Translation: CASSMSGSGGGVETQYF. The V gene is TRBV27, the J gene TRBJ2-5; 8 bases align to TRBD2. This CDR3 is built from 17 residues. CDR1 is MNHEY, CDR2 SMNVEV, per germline (reference sequence). V was pared by 5 bases and J by 4 bases, with 15 bases of the junction left unmatched.

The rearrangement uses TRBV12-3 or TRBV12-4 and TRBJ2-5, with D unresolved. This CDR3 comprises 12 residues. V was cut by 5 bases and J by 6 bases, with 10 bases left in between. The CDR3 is CASSDHVQTQYF. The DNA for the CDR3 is TGTGCCAGCAGTGACCACGTACAGACCCAGTACTTC.

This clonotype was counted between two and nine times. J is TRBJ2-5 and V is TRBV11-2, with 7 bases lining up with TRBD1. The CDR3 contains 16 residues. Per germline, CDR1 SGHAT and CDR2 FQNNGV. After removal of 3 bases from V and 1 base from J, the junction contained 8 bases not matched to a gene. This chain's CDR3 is CASSFGAGGSQETQYF. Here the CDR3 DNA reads TGTGCCAGCAGCTTTGGGGCAGGGGGTTCCCAAGAGACCCAGTACTTC.

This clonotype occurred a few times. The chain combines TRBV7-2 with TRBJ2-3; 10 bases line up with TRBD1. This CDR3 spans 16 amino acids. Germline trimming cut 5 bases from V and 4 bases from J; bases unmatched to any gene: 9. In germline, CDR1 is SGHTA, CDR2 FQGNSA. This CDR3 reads CASSQTGGGFADTQYF. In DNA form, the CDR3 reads TGTGCCAGCAGCCAGACAGGGGGCGGTTTCGCAGATACGCAGTATTTT.

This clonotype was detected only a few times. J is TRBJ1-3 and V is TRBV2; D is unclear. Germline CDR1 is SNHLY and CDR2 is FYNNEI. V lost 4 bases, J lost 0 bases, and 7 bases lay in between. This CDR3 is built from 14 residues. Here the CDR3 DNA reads TGTGCCAGCAGTGGAGATACCTCTGGAAACACCATATATTTT. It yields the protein CASSGDTSGNTIYF.

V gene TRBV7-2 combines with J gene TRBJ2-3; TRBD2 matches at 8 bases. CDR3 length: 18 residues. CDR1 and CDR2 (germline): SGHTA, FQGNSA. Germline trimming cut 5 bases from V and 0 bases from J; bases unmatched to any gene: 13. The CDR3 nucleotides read TGTGCCAGCAGCCCACGGGGTCCGGGGGGGGGCAGCACAGATACGCAGTATTTT. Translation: CASSPRGPGGGSTDTQYF.

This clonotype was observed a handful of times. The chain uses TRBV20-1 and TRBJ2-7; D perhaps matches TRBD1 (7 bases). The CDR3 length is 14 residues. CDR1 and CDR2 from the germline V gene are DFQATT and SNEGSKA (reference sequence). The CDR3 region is CSVRQAGGTYEQYV. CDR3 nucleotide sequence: TGCAGTGTTAGACAGGCAGGGGGGACCTACGAGCAGTACGTC.

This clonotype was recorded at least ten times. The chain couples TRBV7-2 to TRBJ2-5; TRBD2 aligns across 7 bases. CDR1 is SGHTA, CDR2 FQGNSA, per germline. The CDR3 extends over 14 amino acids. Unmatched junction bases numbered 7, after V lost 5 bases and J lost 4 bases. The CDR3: CASSPWGGGETQYF. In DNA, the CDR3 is TGTGCCAGCAGCCCGTGGGGGGGTGGAGAGACCCAGTACTTC.